This T cell receptor beta chain emerged from a study of blood T cell repertoires in COVID-19. Across the study: Acute and convalescent COVID-19 specimens originated in the United States, Italy and Spain. PBMCs, B-cell-depleted T cells, or T cells were the source of the cDNA or gDNA that made up the material.

Sequencing used immunoSEQ multiplex PCR; TCRdb keeps in-frame clones, though not all of them. The table records approximately 26,000 clones, nearly 90% of them present only once. Sequences were obtained from peripheral blood. This sequence was found in an older woman with active COVID-19.

In DNA, the CDR3 is TGCGCCAGCAGCTACCAACAGGGGGAGATCGGGGAGCTGTTTTTT. Translation: CASSYQQGEIGELFF. This chain connects TRBV5-1 to TRBJ2-2; 8 bases agree with TRBD1. This CDR3 contains 15 residues. The ends lost 3 bases at V and 7 bases at J; junction bases unmatched: 8. Looked up from germline, CDR1 is SGHRS and CDR2 is YFSETQ.